A single sample gave rise to the 22 T cell receptor beta chains below, sequenced in a study of T cells in localized non-small cell lung cancer (dated by TCRdb to the early 2020s). Receptor amplification or capture employed the immunoSEQ multiplex PCR assay. Not all clones reach the TCRdb copy of this immuneACCESS table, which keeps in-frame sequences only. Checked studies attribute under half of the gap to unresolved V genes and leave the rest unexplained. In this sample the table shows 2,100 or so clones, roughly a fifth of which occur a single time. Approximately 10% of the sample lies in the top ten. The input for sequencing was lung tumor tissue, taken before any cancer treatment. These receptors came from a man aged 35 to 69 with stage I squamous cell lung carcinoma.

Relative to its sample, this clone is medium-sized (0.01 to 0.1%). This chain uses TRBV11-3 with TRBJ2-7; D is unresolved. Per germline, CDR1 SGHNT and CDR2 YENEEA. Between the trimmed V and J ends, which lost 5 bases and 0 bases, there was a span of 17 bases. This CDR3 is 16 amino acids long. CDR3: CASSPQQYGNSYEQYF. CDR3 coding DNA: TGTGCCAGCAGCCCCCAACAGTATGGGAACTCCTACGAGCAGTACTTC.

The chain has TRBV19 and TRBJ2-7, with D perhaps matching TRBD1 or TRBD2 (5 bases each). Germline V lookup: CDR1 LNHDA, CDR2 SQIVND (reference sequence). This CDR3 is built from 13 residues. The germline V and J ends were trimmed by 5 bases and 2 bases, with 10 bases remaining between them. The CDR3 coding sequence is TGTGCCAGTAGTCCCAGGGACCCCTACGAGCAGTACTTC. Encoded protein: CASSPRDPYEQYF.

This clone appeared a few times. The chain has TRBV11-3 and TRBJ2-4, with 12 bases matching TRBD2. The CDR3 is made up of 16 amino acids. Unmatched junction bases numbered 2, after V lost 5 bases and J lost 0 bases. The germline V gene encodes CDR1 SGHNT and CDR2 YENEEA. The CDR3 reads CASSLGLAGAKNIQYF. The CDR3 coding sequence is TGTGCCAGCAGCCTGGGACTAGCGGGAGCCAAAAACATTCAGTACTTC.

There are a few counts of this clone. The rearrangement links TRBV9 to TRBJ2-1, with 7 bases aligning to TRBD2. This CDR3 spans 12 amino acids. The V segment lost 4 bases and the J segment 11 bases; nucleotides outside the gene matches: 6. The germline V gene encodes CDR1 SGDLS and CDR2 YYNGEE. The CDR3 DNA reads as TGTGCCAGCAGCTTCGGGGAGGGGAAGCAGTTCTTC. Translation: CASSFGEGKQFF.

The chain links TRBV9 to TRBJ2-5; D may correspond to TRBD1 or TRBD2 (5 bases each). Per germline, CDR1 SGDLS and CDR2 YYNGEE. The CDR3 is 13 amino acids. Trimming pared 0 bases from V and 2 bases from J, leaving 5 bases between. CDR3 coding DNA: TGTGCCAGCAGCGTAGGGGGGCAAGAGACCCAGTACTTC. This gives the protein CASSVGGQETQYF.

The chain recombines TRBV11-3 with TRBJ2-1; perhaps TRBD1 as D (6 bases). Germline V gene sequence: CDR1 SGHNT, CDR2 YENEEA. Trimming removed 2 bases from V and 8 bases from J, with 19 bases in between. The CDR3 is 16 residues long. The CDR3: CASSLNPPGQGYEQFF. As DNA, the CDR3 is TGTGCCAGCAGCTTAAATCCTCCCGGCCAGGGGTATGAGCAGTTCTTC.

By its share, this clone is medium-sized. V usage is TRBV6-8 and J usage is TRBJ1-3, with TRBD1 as a possible D gene (5 bases). The germline V gene has CDR1 MNHGY and CDR2 SAAAGT. V dropped 7 bases and J dropped 7 bases, with 17 bases sitting between them. The CDR3 is 14 residues long. For the CDR3, the DNA is TGTGCCAGCATTAGAACAGGCCCCAGGAACACCATATATTTT. Amino acid sequence: CASIRTGPRNTIYF.

A few counts support this clone. This rearrangement joins TRBV6-8 to TRBJ2-3; the match to TRBD2 covers 8 bases. CDR3 length equals 15 residues. The germline V gene has CDR1 MNHGY and CDR2 SAAAGT. The V gene end was trimmed by 6 bases and the J gene end by 5 bases; junction bases not matched to a gene: 10. CDR3 sequence reads: CASSLAGGGLDTQYF. The CDR3 coding sequence is TGTGCCAGCAGCCTCGCCGGGGGGGGGTTAGATACGCAGTATTTT.

The sample holds a few counts of this clone. The V and J genes are TRBV6-8 and TRBJ1-2, with 9 bases aligning to TRBD1. Germline loops: CDR1 MNHGY, CDR2 SAAAGT. The CDR3 extends over 14 amino acids. With 5 bases clipped from V and 4 bases from J, the junction kept 5 bases outside the gene matches. The CDR3 nucleotides are TGTGCCAGCAGTGGGGGACAGGGAACCTATGGCTACACCTTC. This translates into CASSGGQGTYGYTF.

This clone was seen a few times. The V call is TRBV6-8, the J call TRBJ2-1, with a possible D match to TRBD2 (6 bases). This CDR3 contains 14 residues. The germline CDR1 and CDR2 sequences are MNHGY and SAAAGT. The germline V and J ends were trimmed by 0 bases and 8 bases, with 11 bases remaining between them. The CDR3 DNA reads as TGTGCCAGCAGTTACTCTGAGACTAGTCATGAGCAGTTCTTC. This encodes CASSYSETSHEQFF.

Sample share makes this clone large (0.1 to 1%). The rearrangement joins TRBV6-8 to TRBJ2-7, with D uncertain. The CDR3 loop spans 15 amino acids. Germline V lookup: CDR1 MNHGY, CDR2 SAAAGT. Deletions cut 4 bases from V and 7 bases from J, with 20 bases between. CDR3 residues: CASSSLGQVTKEQYF. The CDR3 coding sequence is TGTGCCAGCAGTTCCCTCGGTCAGGTCACGAAAGAGCAGTACTTC.

This clone rates as medium-sized. V usage is TRBV9 and J usage is TRBJ2-2; 7 bases are shared with TRBD2. There are 15 residues in the CDR3. J lost 5 bases, V lost 4 bases, and 8 bases had no gene match. Germline-derived CDR1 and CDR2 are SGDLS and YYNGEE. This chain's CDR3 is CASSPFGGGTGELFF. The CDR3 nucleotides read TGTGCCAGCAGCCCTTTCGGGGGAGGGACCGGGGAGCTGTTTTTT.

In its sample, this clone was seen a few times. The J gene is TRBJ2-4, the V gene TRBV28; D is perhaps TRBD1 or TRBD2 (5 bases each). Per the germline V gene, CDR1 is MDHEN and CDR2 is SYDVKM. Deletions cut 2 bases from V and 5 bases from J, with 13 bases between. The CDR3 covers 15 residues. In nucleotides, the CDR3 is TGTGCCAGCAGTTTAGGTAGGGACCCCGAAAACATTCAGTACTTC. Translating gives CASSLGRDPENIQYF.

The sample holds a few counts of this clone. The rearrangement links TRBV9 to TRBJ2-2; TRBD2 is a possible D gene (6 bases). The CDR3 length is 15 residues. The V gene lost 0 bases and the J gene lost 3 bases, with 9 bases spanning the gap. The germline V gene has CDR1 SGDLS and CDR2 YYNGEE. In nucleotides, the CDR3 is TGTGCCAGCAGCGTAGATGGGGAGGACACCGGGGAGCTGTTTTTT. This sequence encodes CASSVDGEDTGELFF.

The chain has TRBV19 and TRBJ2-4; D may be TRBD1 (6 bases). Germline CDR1 reads LNHDA; CDR2 reads SQIVND (reference sequence). The CDR3 is 11 amino acids. Trimming removed 6 bases at V and 7 bases at J, with 7 bases between. The CDR3 DNA follows: TGTGCCAGTAGCCAGGGGAACATTCAGTACTTC. This encodes CASSQGNIQYF.

The rearrangement joins TRBV28 to TRBJ2-7; perhaps TRBD2 as D (6 bases). V was pared by 8 bases and J by 4 bases, with 18 bases between. Germline-derived CDR1 and CDR2 are MDHEN and SYDVKM. The CDR3 is made up of 14 amino acids. As DNA, the CDR3 is TGTGCCAGCTGGGGACGGGACTGGAGGTACGAGCAGTACTTC. It translates to CASWGRDWRYEQYF.

The rearrangement joins TRBV18 to TRBJ1-1; D gene ambiguous. Germline CDR1 and CDR2: KGHSH and LQKENI. V was clipped by 2 bases and J by 1 base, with 8 bases between them. CDR3 length: 14 amino acids. The CDR3 coding sequence is TGTGCCAGCTCACCAACCTGGGGGAACACTGAAGCTTTCTTT. Its translation: CASSPTWGNTEAFF. Using reference TRBV18 and TRBJ1-1 for the parts outside the CDR3, the full variable domain is NAGVMQNPRHLVRRRGQEARLRCSPMKGHSHVYWYRQLPEEGLKFMVYLQKENIIDESGMPKERFSAEFPKEGPSILRIQQVVRGDSAAYFCASSPTWGNTEAFFGQGTRLTVV.

The chain is built from TRBV25-1 and TRBJ1-1; possibly TRBD1 for D (6 bases). V was shortened by 3 bases and J by 1 base, with 15 bases between the two germline ends. CDR1 MGHDK and CDR2 SYGVNS come from the germline V gene. CDR3 length equals 16 residues. CDR3 residues: CASSDFGGTWNTEAFF. DNA for the CDR3: TGTGCCAGCAGTGACTTCGGGGGGACATGGAACACTGAAGCTTTCTTT.

This clone was recorded a few times. The chain joins TRBV11-3 to TRBJ2-1; 8 bases are a match to TRBD2. Germline V CDR1 and CDR2: SGHNT, YENEEA. The CDR3 sequence is 17 residues long. Trimming removed 2 bases from V and 5 bases from J; junction bases left unmatched: 11. CDR3 coding DNA: TGTGCCAGCAGCTTATTTCTGGGTCCGGGAGGGAACAATGAGCAGTTCTTC. This encodes CASSLFLGPGGNNEQFF.

This clone is labeled medium-sized. The J gene is TRBJ2-7, the V gene TRBV6-8; 12 nucleotides align to TRBD1. With 9 bases clipped from V and 1 base from J, the junction kept 10 bases outside the gene matches. Germline-derived CDR1 and CDR2 are MNHGY and SAAAGT. This CDR3 comprises 16 residues. CDR3 loop: CARKTGTGGVSYEQYF. CDR3 nucleotides: TGTGCCAGAAAGACCGGGACAGGGGGCGTATCCTACGAGCAGTACTTC.

By proportion, this clone is medium-sized. The V gene is TRBV11-3, the J gene TRBJ2-3; 9 bases agree with TRBD2. Germline V gives CDR1 SGHNT, CDR2 YENEEA. With 5 bases clipped from V and 3 bases from J, the junction kept 3 bases outside the gene matches. CDR3 size: 14 residues. Here the CDR3 reads CASSVSGRTDTQYF. CDR3 sequence (DNA): TGTGCCAGCAGCGTTAGCGGGAGAACAGATACGCAGTATTTT. The whole variable domain, remainder taken from reference TRBV11-3 and TRBJ2-3, is EAGVVQSPRYKIIEKKQPVAFWCNPISGHNTLYWYLQNLGQGPELLIRYENEEAVDDSQLPKDRFSAERLKGVDSTLKIQPAELGDSAVYLCASSVSGRTDTQYFGPGTRLTVL.

The V call is TRBV11-3, the J call TRBJ2-3, with 8 bases matching TRBD1. After removal of 5 bases from V and 1 base from J, the junction contained 5 bases not matched to a gene. There are 15 residues in the CDR3. CDR1 is SGHNT, CDR2 YENEEA, per germline. The CDR3 sequence: CASSRLTGGTDTQYF. The CDR3 DNA is TGTGCCAGCAGCCGCCTGACAGGGGGCACAGATACGCAGTATTTT.